This T cell receptor (beta chain) was recorded in a study of shared clonotypes between healthy human individuals. About the research overall: The donor group consisted of a couple of women and three men, aged 18 to 49.

Germline CDR1 SGHRS, CDR2 YFSETQ. The CDR3 extends over 13 amino acids. The junction had 8 bases not matched to a gene; V was cut back by 0 bases and J by 12 bases. Sequencing used immunoSEQ multiplex PCR; TCRdb keeps in-frame clones, though not all of them. The profile shows some 1,400,000 clones, roughly 97% of them singletons. Sequenced material: naive CD4+ T cells sorted from blood. The subset here: CD45RA+ positively selected. This sequence originates from a man aged 25 to 40 in good health. The chain combines TRBV5-1 with TRBJ2-7; TRBD1 agrees at 8 bases. CDR3 region: CASSLVPGGARYF. The CDR3 DNA sequence: TGCGCCAGCAGCTTGGTACCAGGGGGCGCTCGGTACTTC.